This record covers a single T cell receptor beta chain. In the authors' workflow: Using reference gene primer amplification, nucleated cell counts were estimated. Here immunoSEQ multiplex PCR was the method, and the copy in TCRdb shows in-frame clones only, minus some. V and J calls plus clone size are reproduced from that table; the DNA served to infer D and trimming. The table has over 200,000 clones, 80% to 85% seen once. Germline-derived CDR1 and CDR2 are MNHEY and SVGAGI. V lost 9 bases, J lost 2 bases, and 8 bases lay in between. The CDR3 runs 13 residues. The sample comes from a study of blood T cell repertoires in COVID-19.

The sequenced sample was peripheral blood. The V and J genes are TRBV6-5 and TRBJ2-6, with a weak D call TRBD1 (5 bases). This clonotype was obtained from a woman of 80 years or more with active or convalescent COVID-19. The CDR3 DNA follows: TGTGCCAGGACAGAGACTGGGGCCAACGTCCTGACTTTC. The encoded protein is CARTETGANVLTF.